Listed below are T cell receptor beta chains from one sample, sequenced in a study of long-term antiretroviral therapy in people with HIV. Sequencing used immunoSEQ multiplex PCR; TCRdb keeps in-frame clones, though not all of them. Of roughly 40,000 clones in the sample, about 88% were seen once. Sequenced here: unsorted PBMCs, sampled just before starting antiretroviral therapy. The receptors shown here come from a woman younger than 35 with HIV. Both conserved end residues are part of each CDR3. A D gene is named only where the DNA matches it firmly. Clone size is not always given. Where it is, it says once, few, many or a class for expanded clones.

-,TRBJ2-7,TRBV6-1,TRBD1,CASSEAPVRDRNSYEQYF,TGTGCCAGCAGTGAAGCCCCTGTGCGGGACAGGAATTCCTACGAGCAGTACTTC
-,TRBJ2-2,TRBV5-5,TRBD2,CASSLTSAANTGELFF,TGTGCCAGCAGCCTCACTAGCGCCGCGAACACCGGGGAGCTGTTTTTT
-,TRBJ2-5,TRBV11-3,TRBD1,CASSSGQPQETQYF,TGTGCCAGCAGCTCGGGACAGCCCCAAGAGACCCAGTACTTC
-,TRBJ1-3,TRBV27,-,CASRSIGSGNTIYF,TGTGCCAGCAGATCCATCGGGTCTGGAAACACCATATATTTT
-,TRBJ1-1,TRBV9,-,CASSPLPGPSRATEAFF,TGTGCCAGCAGCCCTCTACCTGGCCCCAGTCGGGCCACTGAAGCTTTCTTT
-,TRBJ2-3,TRBV7-9,TRBD2,CASSGGDYGDTQYF,TGTGCCAGCTCGGGGGGAGACTACGGAGATACGCAGTATTTT
-,TRBJ2-1,TRBV2,-,CASSDRTGARDEQFF,TGTGCCAGCAGTGATCGAACGGGAGCCAGGGATGAGCAGTTCTTC
-,TRBJ1-1,TRBV18,-,CASSQRGGRNTEAFF,TGTGCCAGCTCCCAAAGGGGGGGCCGTAACACTGAAGCTTTCTTT
-,TRBJ2-6,TRBV2,TRBD2,CASSLAGRAGANVLTF,TGTGCCAGCAGTCTAGCGGGTAGAGCTGGGGCCAACGTCCTGACTTTC
-,TRBJ2-1,TRBV27,TRBD2,CASSLLSSGRAHSHEQFF,TGTGCCAGCAGTTTATTATCTAGCGGGAGGGCCCATAGCCATGAGCAGTTCTTC
-,TRBJ2-2,TRBV7-6,-,CASSFIRNTGELFF,TGTGCCAGCAGCTTCATCAGAAACACCGGGGAGCTGTTTTTT
-,TRBJ2-1,TRBV19,TRBD2,CATTRGGSGRVDEQFF,TGTGCCACCACCCGAGGAGGAAGCGGGAGGGTCGATGAGCAGTTCTTC
-,TRBJ2-7,TRBV11-1,-,CASSLTGPVEQYF,TGTGCCAGCAGCTTAACAGGGCCGGTCGAGCAGTACTTC
-,TRBJ2-7,TRBV15,TRBD1,CATSPGTGAYEQYF,TGTGCCACCAGCCCCGGGACAGGGGCCTACGAGCAGTACTTC
few,TRBJ1-3,TRBV2,-,CASRKQRTSGNTIYF,TGTGCCAGCAGAAAACAGCGGACTTCTGGAAACACCATATATTTT
-,TRBJ1-2,TRBV27,-,CASTPVREWGYYGYTF,TGTGCCAGCACTCCGGTACGGGAATGGGGCTACTATGGCTACACCTTC
-,TRBJ2-1,TRBV11-2,TRBD2,CASPESGRPTNEQFF,TGTGCCAGCCCCGAAAGCGGGAGGCCCACCAATGAGCAGTTCTTC
few,TRBJ1-5,TRBV6-5,-,CASSLAGYSNQPQHF,TGTGCCAGCAGTCTCGCAGGGTATAGCAATCAGCCCCAGCATTTT